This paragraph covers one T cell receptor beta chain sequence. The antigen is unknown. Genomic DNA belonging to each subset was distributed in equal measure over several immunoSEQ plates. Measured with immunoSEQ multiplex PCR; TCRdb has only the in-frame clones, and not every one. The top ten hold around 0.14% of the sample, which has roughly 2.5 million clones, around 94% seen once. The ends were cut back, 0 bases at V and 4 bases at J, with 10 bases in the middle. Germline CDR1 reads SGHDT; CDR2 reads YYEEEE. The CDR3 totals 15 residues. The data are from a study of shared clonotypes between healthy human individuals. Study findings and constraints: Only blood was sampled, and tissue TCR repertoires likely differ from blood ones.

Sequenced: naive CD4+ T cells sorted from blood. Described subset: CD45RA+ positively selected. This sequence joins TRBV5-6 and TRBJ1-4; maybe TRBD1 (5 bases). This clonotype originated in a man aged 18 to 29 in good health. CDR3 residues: CASSLAGTGNEKLFF. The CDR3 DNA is TGTGCCAGCAGCTTGGCCGGGACCGGTAATGAAAAACTGTTTTTT.